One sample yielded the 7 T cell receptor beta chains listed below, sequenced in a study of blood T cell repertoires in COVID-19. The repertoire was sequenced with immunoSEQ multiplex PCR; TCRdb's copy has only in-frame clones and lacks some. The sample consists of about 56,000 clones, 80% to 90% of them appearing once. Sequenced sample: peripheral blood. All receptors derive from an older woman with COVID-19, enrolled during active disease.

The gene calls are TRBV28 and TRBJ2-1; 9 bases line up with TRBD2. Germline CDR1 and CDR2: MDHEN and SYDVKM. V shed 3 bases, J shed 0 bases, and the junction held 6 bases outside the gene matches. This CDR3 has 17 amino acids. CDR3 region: CASSLPSGTSSYNEQFF. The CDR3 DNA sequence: TGTGCCAGCAGTTTGCCTAGCGGGACCTCCTCCTACAATGAGCAGTTCTTC.

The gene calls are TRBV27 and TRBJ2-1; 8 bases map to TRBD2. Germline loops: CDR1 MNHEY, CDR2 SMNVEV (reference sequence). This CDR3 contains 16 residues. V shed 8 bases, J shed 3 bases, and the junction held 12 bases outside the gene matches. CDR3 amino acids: CASEAGTSMGYNEQFF. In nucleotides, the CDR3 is TGTGCCAGCGAAGCCGGGACTAGTATGGGCTACAATGAGCAGTTCTTC.

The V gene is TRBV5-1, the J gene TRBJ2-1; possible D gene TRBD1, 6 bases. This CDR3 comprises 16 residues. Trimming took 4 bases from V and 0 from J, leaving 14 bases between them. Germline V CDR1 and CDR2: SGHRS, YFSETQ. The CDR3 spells CASSLRQAISYNEQFF. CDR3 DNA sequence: TGCGCCAGCAGCCTCAGACAGGCCATCTCCTACAATGAGCAGTTCTTC.

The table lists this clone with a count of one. CDR3 sequence reads: CASSLQSGLNQPQHF. The CDR3 DNA sequence: TGTGCCAGCAGCCTCCAATCAGGGCTCAATCAGCCCCAGCATTTT. This sequence joins TRBV7-6 and TRBJ1-5, with a weak D call TRBD1 (5 bases). The ends were cut back, 5 bases at V and 3 bases at J, with 14 bases in the middle. This CDR3 is 15 amino acids long. Looked up from germline, CDR1 is SGHVS and CDR2 is FNYEAQ.

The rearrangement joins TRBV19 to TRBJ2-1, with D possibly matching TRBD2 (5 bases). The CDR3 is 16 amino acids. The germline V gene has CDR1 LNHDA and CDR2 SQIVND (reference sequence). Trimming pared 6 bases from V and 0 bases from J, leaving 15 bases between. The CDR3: CASRQRLTSSYNEQFF. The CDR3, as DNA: TGTGCCAGTAGACAGCGGCTAACAAGCTCCTACAATGAGCAGTTCTTC.

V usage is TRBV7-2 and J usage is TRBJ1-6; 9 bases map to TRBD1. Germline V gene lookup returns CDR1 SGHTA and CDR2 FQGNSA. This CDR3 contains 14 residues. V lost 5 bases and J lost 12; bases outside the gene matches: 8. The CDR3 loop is CASSGGQGTVPLHF. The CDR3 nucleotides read TGTGCCAGCAGCGGGGGACAGGGTACGGTACCCCTCCACTTT.

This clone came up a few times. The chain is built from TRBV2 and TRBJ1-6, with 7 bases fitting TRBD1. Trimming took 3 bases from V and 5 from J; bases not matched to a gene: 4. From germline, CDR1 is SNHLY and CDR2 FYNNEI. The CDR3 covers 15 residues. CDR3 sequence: CASSDRDSHNSPLHF. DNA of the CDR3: TGTGCCAGCAGTGACCGGGACAGCCATAATTCACCCCTCCACTTT.